The rows below give T cell receptor beta chains drawn from one sample of a study of blood T cell repertoires in COVID-19. Using immunoSEQ multiplex PCR, the repertoire was profiled, and TCRdb retains in-frame clones only, with some absent. The sample records about 75,000 clones, 87% being singletons. The sequenced material came from peripheral blood. These receptors all come from a woman aged 50 to 60 with acute or convalescent COVID-19. CDR3s include the opening cysteine and the closing phenylalanine or tryptophan. The D gene is left open where the match is weak. A clone size is listed for some rows: how often the clone was seen (once, few, many), or a class if it is expanded.

>TRBJ1-1|14|.|TRBD1|TRBV4-1
TGCGCCAGCAGCCAAGTAAAGGGGGCCACTGAAGCTTTCTTT
CASSQVKGATEAFF
>TRBJ2-2|17|.|.|TRBV24-1
TGTGCCACCAGAGACTCGGCCGTGCCTCTCAGCACCGGGGAGCTGTTTTTT
CATRDSAVPLSTGELFF
>TRBJ2-5|16|.|TRBD2|TRBV5-1
TGCGCCAGCAGCTCTGTTGGTAGCGGGGGGGTGGAGACCCAGTACTTC
CASSSVGSGGVETQYF
>TRBJ2-1|15|.|TRBD2|TRBV7-9
TGTGCCAGCAGCCCGAGCGGGGGGGCCTACAATGAGCAGTTCTTC
CASSPSGGAYNEQFF
>TRBJ1-5|14|.|TRBD1|TRBV30
TGTGCCTGGAGCCGGGACAGGGAAAATCAGCCCCAGCATTTT
CAWSRDRENQPQHF
>TRBJ2-1|15|.|TRBD1|TRBV9
TGTGCCAGCAGCGCGCCGCCGGGACAGGACAATGAGCAGTTCTTC
CASSAPPGQDNEQFF
>TRBJ2-7|15|.|.|TRBV6-4
TGTGCCAGCAGTGACTCACGGGACTGGTACTACGAGCAGTACTTC
CASSDSRDWYYEQYF
>TRBJ2-7|13|.|TRBD2|TRBV7-8
TGTGCCAGCAGCTTAAGGCGGGAGGGCGAGCAGTACTTC
CASSLRREGEQYF
>TRBJ2-7|14|.|.|TRBV30
TGTGCCTGGGCCGGCGGGACGGAGACCTACGAGCAGTACTTC
CAWAGGTETYEQYF
>TRBJ1-5|13|.|.|TRBV30
TGTGCCTGGAGTGCGGGGTCCAATCAGCCCCAGCATTTT
CAWSAGSNQPQHF
>TRBJ1-3|12|.|.|TRBV28
TGTGCCAGCAGTTTATCAAGAGGCACCATATATTTT
CASSLSRGTIYF
>TRBJ1-4|14|.|.|TRBV5-1
TGCGCCAGCAGCCAGGGGTCAACTAATGAAAAACTGTTTTTT
CASSQGSTNEKLFF
>TRBJ1-5|18|once|TRBD1|TRBV24-1
TGTGCCACCAGCGGAAATCCGGGACAGGGTGAGGTCAATCAGCCCCAGCATTTT
CATSGNPGQGEVNQPQHF
>TRBJ2-7|12|few|TRBD1|TRBV7-6
TGTGCCAGCAGCTTTCACAGGGGCGAGCAGTACTTC
CASSFHRGEQYF
>TRBJ1-1|11|.|.|TRBV20-1
TGCAGTGCTTCAGGGGTGACTGAAGCTTTCTTT
CSASGVTEAFF
>TRBJ2-2|18|.|TRBD2|TRBV4-1
TGCGCCAGCAGCACCCGACTAGCGGGAGCAGGGGACACCGGGGAGCTGTTTTTT
CASSTRLAGAGDTGELFF
>TRBJ1-2|14|.|TRBD1|TRBV2
TGTGCCAGCATTACAGGGGGCAATAACTATGGCTACACCTTC
CASITGGNNYGYTF
>TRBJ1-6|17|once|TRBD1|TRBV5-5
TGTGCCAGCAGCAGATCTTCAGGGGGCTGGGATAATTCACCCCTCCACTTT
CASSRSSGGWDNSPLHF
>TRBJ2-5|14|.|.|TRBV5-5
TGTGCCAGCAGCTTGTGGCAGATTGGAGAGACCCAGTACTTC
CASSLWQIGETQYF
>TRBJ1-1|14|.|TRBD1|TRBV6-5
TGTGCCACCCGGAGGGACAGGCTGAACACTGAAGCTTTCTTT
CATRRDRLNTEAFF
>TRBJ1-4|15|once|.|TRBV11-3
TGTGCCAGCAGCTTCCCCGGGAGGAGGGGGGAAAAACTGTTTTTT
CASSFPGRRGEKLFF
>TRBJ2-7|15|.|TRBD1|TRBV7-6
TGTGCCAGCAGCTTAGGGGACAGGGGGACCTACGAGCAGTACTTC
CASSLGDRGTYEQYF
>TRBJ2-2|14|.|TRBD1|TRBV9
TGTGCCAGCAGCGGACAGGGTTGGACCGGGGAGCTGTTTTTT
CASSGQGWTGELFF
>TRBJ1-3|16|.|.|TRBV18
TGTGCCAGCTCACCCACGAGGACAGACTCTGGAAACACCATATATTTT
CASSPTRTDSGNTIYF
>TRBJ2-7|13|.|TRBD1|TRBV6-6
TGTGCCAGCAGATCCGACAGGGCGGGCGAGCAGTACTTC
CASRSDRAGEQYF
>TRBJ1-5|14|.|.|TRBV2
TGTGCCAGCAGGGGTGACGGGAACAATCAGCCCCAGCATTTT
CASRGDGNNQPQHF
>TRBJ1-2|17|.|.|TRBV3-1/TRBV3-2
TGTGCCAGCAGCCAAAGTCTTAAGGGGTTGGACCACTATGGCTACACCTTC
CASSQSLKGLDHYGYTF
>TRBJ2-3|15|once|TRBD2|TRBV6-5
TGTGCCAGCAGTTACCTTGCGGGGGTTTCAGATACGCAGTATTTT
CASSYLAGVSDTQYF
>TRBJ1-5|15|.|.|TRBV7-9
TGTGCCAGCAGCCCCCGGGGGGGCGGTTCCCAGCCCCAGCATTTT
CASSPRGGGSQPQHF
>TRBJ1-4|17|once|.|TRBV28
TGTGCCAGCAGTTTGGGGGGGGTAGGTTTTACGAATGAAAAACTGTTTTTT
CASSLGGVGFTNEKLFF
>TRBJ2-1|14|.|TRBD2|TRBV7-8
TGTGCCAGCAGCTTTCGCGGGACTAACAATGAGCAGTTCTTC
CASSFRGTNNEQFF
>TRBJ2-7|14|.|.|TRBV4-3
TGCGCCAGCAGCCAAGATAACAGAGCCTACGAGCAGTACTTC
CASSQDNRAYEQYF
>TRBJ2-1|17|.|TRBD2|TRBV27
TGTGCCAGCAGTTTGGGATCTAGCGGGCGCTCCTACAATGAGCAGTTCTTC
CASSLGSSGRSYNEQFF
>TRBJ1-4|15|.|.|TRBV11-1
TGTGCCAGCAGCCCTCAACAGGGCACTAATGAAAAACTGTTTTTT
CASSPQQGTNEKLFF
>TRBJ2-7|12|.|.|TRBV4-2
TGTGCCAGCAGCCAAGACAGCTACGAGCAGTACTTC
CASSQDSYEQYF
>TRBJ1-2|15|.|.|TRBV3-1/TRBV3-2
TGTGCCAGCAGCCAAGGAACTACCGGTGGGAGCGGCTACACCTTC
CASSQGTTGGSGYTF
>TRBJ1-2|12|once|.|TRBV30
TGTGCCTGGAGTAGGGAGGGCTATGGCTACACCTTC
CAWSREGYGYTF
>TRBJ1-2|14|.|TRBD1|TRBV9
TGTGCCAGCAGCTCCACAGGGGGTATGGACGGCTACACCTTC
CASSSTGGMDGYTF
>TRBJ1-1|15|once|.|TRBV5-1
TGCGCCAGCAGCCTGGGTGTGGATTCCGGGACACCCGCTTTCTTT
CASSLGVDSGTPAFF
>TRBJ1-5|15|.|TRBD1|TRBV5-8
TGTGCCAGCAGCGGTGGACAGGGGGCGCGGCAGCCCCAGCATTTT
CASSGGQGARQPQHF
>TRBJ1-1|12|.|.|TRBV7-9
TGTGCCAACCAGAGGAGGGGACCTGAAGCTTTCTTT
CANQRRGPEAFF